The 5 T cell receptor beta chains in this list originate from one sample, sequenced in a study of blood T cell repertoires in COVID-19. Repertoires were generated with immunoSEQ multiplex PCR, while TCRdb's copy carries only in-frame clones and drops some. The sample consists of about 92,000 clones, roughly 85% of them appearing once. Input material: peripheral blood. The receptors here all came from a woman in her fifties or sixties with COVID-19, enrolled during active disease.

The chain has TRBV6-6 and TRBJ1-1, with TRBD1 matching 7 bases. Unmatched junction bases numbered 12, after V lost 6 bases and J lost 11 bases. CDR3 length: 13 amino acids. Germline V lookup: CDR1 MNHNY, CDR2 SVGAGI (reference sequence). CDR3 in DNA: TGTGCCAGCAGCCAAGACAGGGTCGAGGGGGCTTTCTTT. Its protein is CASSQDRVEGAFF.

The chain combines TRBV2 with TRBJ2-5, with D possibly matching TRBD2 (6 bases). V lost 2 bases to trimming and J lost 5 bases, with 9 bases between them. In germline, CDR1 is SNHLY, CDR2 FYNNEI. The CDR3 extends over 13 amino acids. CDR3 sequence: CASSESREETQYF. CDR3 bases: TGTGCCAGCAGTGAATCTCGGGAGGAGACCCAGTACTTC.

V usage is TRBV6-2 or TRBV6-3 and J usage is TRBJ2-1; 9 bases match TRBD2. V lost 5 bases to trimming and J lost 3 bases; unmatched junction nucleotides: 2. Germline CDR1 and CDR2: MNHEY and SVGEGT. CDR3 length: 14 amino acids. CDR3 amino acids: CASSRSGGYNEQFF. CDR3 in DNA: TGTGCCAGCAGTCGTAGCGGGGGCTACAATGAGCAGTTCTTC.

This sequence joins TRBV10-3 and TRBJ1-2, with D possibly TRBD1 on 6 matching bases. In germline, CDR1 is ENHRY, CDR2 SYGVKD. The CDR3 loop spans 18 amino acids. Trimming shortened V by 8 bases and J by 3 bases, and 28 bases separated the two germline ends. CDR3 coding DNA: TGTGCCATCGGGACCTCCGGTCAGAGGCAGGGGAGGGACTATGGCTACACCTTC. Translating gives CAIGTSGQRQGRDYGYTF.

The chain links TRBV4-1 to TRBJ2-3, with TRBD1 identical over 9 bases. The CDR3 totals 15 residues. Trimming removed 4 bases from V and 2 bases from J; junction bases left unmatched: 4. Germline loops: CDR1 MGHRA, CDR2 YSYEKL. CDR3 DNA sequence: TGCGCCAGCAGCCCACGGGACAGGGTCACAGATACGCAGTATTTT. As protein: CASSPRDRVTDTQYF.